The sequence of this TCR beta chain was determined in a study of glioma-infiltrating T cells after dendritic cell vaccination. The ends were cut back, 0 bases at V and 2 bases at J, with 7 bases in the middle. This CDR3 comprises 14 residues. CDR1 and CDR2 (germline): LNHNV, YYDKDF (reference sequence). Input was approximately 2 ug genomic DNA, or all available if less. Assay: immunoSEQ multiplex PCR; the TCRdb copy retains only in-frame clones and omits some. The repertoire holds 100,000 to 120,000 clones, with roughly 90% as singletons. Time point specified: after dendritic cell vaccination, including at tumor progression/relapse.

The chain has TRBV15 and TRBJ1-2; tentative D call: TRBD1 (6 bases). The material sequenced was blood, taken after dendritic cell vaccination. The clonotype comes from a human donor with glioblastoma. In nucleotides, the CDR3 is TGTGCCACCAGCAGAGACAGGGGAAACTATGGCTACACCTTC. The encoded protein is CATSRDRGNYGYTF.